The rows below give T cell receptor beta chains drawn from one sample of a study of Graves' ophthalmopathy and Graves' hyperthyroidism. TCRdb re-derived calls from the multiplex PCR reads in MiXCR, one entry per CDR3 protein. The sample lists almost 750,000 distinct CDR3 sequences; roughly 40% were seen once. Sequences were obtained from peripheral blood. The origin of the receptors is an adult man with Graves' ophthalmopathy. Each CDR3 is given with its conserved first and last residue. Fields, in order: D gene, clone size, V gene, J gene, CDR3 DNA, CDR3 protein. D genes are given only for firm matches. Clone size, where shown, is once, few, many, or a class for clones that have expanded.

-	-	TRBV7-9	TRBJ2-2	TGCGCCAGCAGCGTCAGGGAGGCGAGCACCGGGGAGCTGTTTTTT	CASSVREASTGELFF
-	-	TRBV28	TRBJ2-3	TGTGCCAGCAGTTCAAATGCGGGGAGCACAGATACGCAGTATTTT	CASSSNAGSTDTQYF
-	-	TRBV20-1	TRBJ1-5	TGCAGTGCTTCCCCCGCCGTTGCGAGCAATCAGCCCCAGCATTTT	CSASPAVASNQPQHF
TRBD1	-	TRBV25-1	TRBJ2-7	TGTGCCAGCAGTTTGGACAGGGCGGCCGAGCAGTACTTC	CASSLDRAAEQYF
-	-	TRBV7-2	TRBJ2-7	TGTGCCAGCAGCTCGTCTCCGGGGGGCTTGTACGAGCAGTACTTC	CASSSSPGGLYEQYF
TRBD1	few	TRBV7-9	TRBJ1-1	TGTGCCAGCAGCTCACGACAGGGATGGCTGAACACTGAAGCTTTCTTT	CASSSRQGWLNTEAFF
TRBD1	-	TRBV10-3	TRBJ2-3	TGTGCCAGCAGTGAGGGACAGGCCGGGGGAGATACGCAGTATTTT	CASSEGQAGGDTQYF
TRBD1	many	TRBV7-2	TRBJ1-1	TGTGCCAGCAGCCCCTGGACAGGGAGGACTGAAGCTTTCTTT	CASSPWTGRTEAFF
-	-	TRBV20-1	TRBJ1-6	TGCAGTGCTAGAGATCACCCCGGTATAGGGGCTTTCGGTTCACCCCTCCACTTT	CSARDHPGIGAFGSPLHF
-	many	TRBV20-1	TRBJ2-7	TGCAGTGCTAGTCGGGGGACCTACGAGCAGTACTTC	CSASRGTYEQYF
-	-	TRBV7-2	TRBJ1-2	TGTGCCAGCAGCAAACGTAGCGGGGACGTCGGGCACTATGGCTACACCTTC	CASSKRSGDVGHYGYTF
-	-	TRBV7-2	TRBJ1-1	TGTGCCAGCAGTCAGGTGGGACATGAAGCTTTCTTT	CASSQVGHEAFF
-	many	TRBV29-1	TRBJ2-5	TGCAGCGTTCGGGACGGCCAAGAGACCCAGTACTTC	CSVRDGQETQYF
-	few	TRBV5-6	TRBJ1-6	TGTGCCAGCAGCTCCCGTGGGGATTCACCCCTCCACTTT	CASSSRGDSPLHF